This T cell receptor (beta chain) appears in the sequencing data of a study of blood T cells in healthy people across ages. Germline assignment: CDR1 MNHNS and CDR2 SASEGT. Trimming took 0 bases from V and 0 from J, leaving 8 bases between them. The CDR3 runs 15 residues. Findings of the study overall: Per million T cells, TCR beta diversity dropped about linearly as age rose.

This clonotype was seen a handful of times. The antigen remains undetermined. Total RNA extraction produced at least 5.5 micrograms (per sample) for the study. Primers used in a second PCR of about 7 to 12 cycles were a sample-barcoded 5' primer and a J-beta primer mix. MiXCR, run by TCRdb on the 5' RACE reads, gives a single entry per CDR3 protein. The table shows 800,000 to 950,000 distinct CDR3 sequences, with 25% to 30% occurring only once. In addition, the sample was reused for a study of T cells of mothers and their children. That work adds: Samples came from a few healthy Caucasian mothers and their six children. The search for persistent microchimeric T cell clones detected none.

The origin of this receptor is a woman in her forties in good health. V usage is TRBV6-1 and J usage is TRBJ1-1; a weak D match, TRBD1 (5 bases). Sample: blood. CDR3 residues: CASSEAPGVNTEAFF. The CDR3 DNA sequence: TGTGCCAGCAGTGAAGCCCCGGGGGTGAACACTGAAGCTTTCTTT.